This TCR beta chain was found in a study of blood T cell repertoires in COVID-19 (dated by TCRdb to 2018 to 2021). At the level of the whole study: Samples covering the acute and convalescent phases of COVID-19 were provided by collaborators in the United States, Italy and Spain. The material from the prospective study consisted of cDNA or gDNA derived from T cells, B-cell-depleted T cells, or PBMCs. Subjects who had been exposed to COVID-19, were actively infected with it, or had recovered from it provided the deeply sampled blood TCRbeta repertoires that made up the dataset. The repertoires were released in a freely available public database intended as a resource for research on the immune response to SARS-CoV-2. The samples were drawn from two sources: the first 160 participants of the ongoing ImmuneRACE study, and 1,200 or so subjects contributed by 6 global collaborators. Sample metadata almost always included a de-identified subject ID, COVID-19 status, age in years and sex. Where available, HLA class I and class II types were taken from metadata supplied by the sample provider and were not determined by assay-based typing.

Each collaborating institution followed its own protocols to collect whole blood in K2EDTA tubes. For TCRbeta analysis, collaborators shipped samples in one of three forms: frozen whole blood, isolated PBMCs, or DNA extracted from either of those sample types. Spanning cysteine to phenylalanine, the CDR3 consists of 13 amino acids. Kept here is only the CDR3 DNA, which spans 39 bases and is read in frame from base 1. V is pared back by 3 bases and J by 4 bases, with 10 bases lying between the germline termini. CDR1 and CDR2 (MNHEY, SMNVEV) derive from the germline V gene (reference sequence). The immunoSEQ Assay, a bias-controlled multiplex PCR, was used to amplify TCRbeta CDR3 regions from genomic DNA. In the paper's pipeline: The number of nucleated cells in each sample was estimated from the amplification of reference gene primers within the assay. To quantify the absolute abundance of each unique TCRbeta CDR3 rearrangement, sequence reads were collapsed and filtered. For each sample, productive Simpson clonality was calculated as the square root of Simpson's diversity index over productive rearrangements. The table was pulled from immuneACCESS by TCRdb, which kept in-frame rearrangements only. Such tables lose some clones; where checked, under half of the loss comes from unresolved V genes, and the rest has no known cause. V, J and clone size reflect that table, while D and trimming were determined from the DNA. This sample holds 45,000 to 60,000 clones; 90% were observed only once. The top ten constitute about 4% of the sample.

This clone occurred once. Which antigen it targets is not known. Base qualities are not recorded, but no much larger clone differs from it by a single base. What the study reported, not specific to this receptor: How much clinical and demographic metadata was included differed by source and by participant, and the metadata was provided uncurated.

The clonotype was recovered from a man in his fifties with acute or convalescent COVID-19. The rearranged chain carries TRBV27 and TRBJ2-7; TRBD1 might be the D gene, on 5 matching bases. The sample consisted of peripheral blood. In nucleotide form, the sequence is TGTGCCAGCAGTTTGGGGCGTATGTACGAGCAGTACTTC. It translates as CASSLGRMYEQYF.